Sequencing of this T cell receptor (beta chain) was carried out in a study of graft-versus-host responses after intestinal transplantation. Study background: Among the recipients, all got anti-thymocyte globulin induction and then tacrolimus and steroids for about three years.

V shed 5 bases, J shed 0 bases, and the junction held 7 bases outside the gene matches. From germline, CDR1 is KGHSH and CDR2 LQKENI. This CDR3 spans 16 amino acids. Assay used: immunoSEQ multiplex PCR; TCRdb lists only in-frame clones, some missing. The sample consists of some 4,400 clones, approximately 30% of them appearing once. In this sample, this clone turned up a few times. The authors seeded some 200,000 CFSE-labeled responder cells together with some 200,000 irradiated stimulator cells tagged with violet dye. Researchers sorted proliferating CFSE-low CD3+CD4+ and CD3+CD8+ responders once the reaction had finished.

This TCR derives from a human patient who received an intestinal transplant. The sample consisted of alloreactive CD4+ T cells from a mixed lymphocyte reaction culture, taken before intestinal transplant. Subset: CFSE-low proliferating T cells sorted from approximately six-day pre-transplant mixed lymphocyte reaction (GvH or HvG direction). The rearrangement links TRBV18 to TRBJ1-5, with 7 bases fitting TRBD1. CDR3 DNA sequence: TGTGCCAGCTCATGGGGACAGAGTTATAGCAATCAGCCCCAGCATTTT. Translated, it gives CASSWGQSYSNQPQHF.